The rows below give T cell receptor beta chains drawn from one sample of a study of T cells in localized non-small cell lung cancer. Profiling relied on immunoSEQ multiplex PCR, and the TCRdb table lists in-frame clones only, not all of them. The sample records about 52,000 clones, around 86% being singletons. This sample comprised PBMCs, obtained before any cancer treatment. The source is a female donor with stage II lung adenocarcinoma. Each CDR3 is given with its conserved first and last residue. A D gene is named only where the DNA matches it firmly. Part of the rows lack a size; the others show once, few, many or a class for expanded clones.

clone size: NA; D gene: TRBD1; V gene: TRBV6-1; CDR3 length: 14; J gene: TRBJ1-2; CDR3 DNA: TGTGCCAGCAAAGAAACAGGGGGCGTGTATGGCTACACCTTC; CDR3 protein: CASKETGGVYGYTF
clone size: NA; D gene: TRBD1; V gene: TRBV11-2; CDR3 length: 17; J gene: TRBJ2-7; CDR3 DNA: TGTGCCAGCAGCCCCCGGACAGGGGCCTCCTTCTCCTACGAGCAGTACTTC; CDR3 protein: CASSPRTGASFSYEQYF
clone size: NA; D gene: TRBD2; V gene: TRBV7-9; CDR3 length: 16; J gene: TRBJ2-3; CDR3 DNA: TGTGCCAGCAGCGCAGTTAGGACTAGCGAGACAGATACGCAGTATTTT; CDR3 protein: CASSAVRTSETDTQYF
clone size: NA; D gene: NA; V gene: TRBV7-9; CDR3 length: 15; J gene: TRBJ2-5; CDR3 DNA: TGTGCCAGCTTGCGCGGGGAAGCCAGACAAGAGACCCAGTACTTC; CDR3 protein: CASLRGEARQETQYF
clone size: NA; D gene: TRBD1; V gene: TRBV6-6; CDR3 length: 15; J gene: TRBJ1-6; CDR3 DNA: TGTGCCAGCACCCGGGCAGGGGGCACGGATTCACCCCTCCACTTT; CDR3 protein: CASTRAGGTDSPLHF
clone size: NA; D gene: NA; V gene: TRBV9; CDR3 length: 14; J gene: TRBJ2-2; CDR3 DNA: TGTGCCAGCAGGGTAGGGGGTAACACCGGGGAGCTGTTTTTT; CDR3 protein: CASRVGGNTGELFF
clone size: once; D gene: NA; V gene: TRBV2; CDR3 length: 14; J gene: TRBJ1-1; CDR3 DNA: TGTGCCAGCAGTGATGGGTGGGGGAATACTGAAGCTTTCTTT; CDR3 protein: CASSDGWGNTEAFF
clone size: NA; D gene: TRBD1; V gene: TRBV2; CDR3 length: 16; J gene: TRBJ1-5; CDR3 DNA: TGTGCCAGCCGCCTAGAGCGAGACAGGGGGCATCAGCCCCAGCATTTT; CDR3 protein: CASRLERDRGHQPQHF
clone size: NA; D gene: TRBD1; V gene: TRBV7-8; CDR3 length: 19; J gene: TRBJ1-5; CDR3 DNA: TGTGCCAGCAGCTTTCCCCCCTGGCAGGGGGGACATGGGAATCAGCCCCAGCATTTT; CDR3 protein: CASSFPPWQGGHGNQPQHF
clone size: NA; D gene: NA; V gene: TRBV18; CDR3 length: 16; J gene: TRBJ2-6; CDR3 DNA: TGTGCCAGCTCACCAGACATTGGCTCTGGGGCCAACGTCCTGACTTTC; CDR3 protein: CASSPDIGSGANVLTF
clone size: NA; D gene: NA; V gene: TRBV2; CDR3 length: 15; J gene: TRBJ2-5; CDR3 DNA: TGTGCCAGCAGTGAAATCAGGGCTTCCCAAGAGACCCAGTACTTC; CDR3 protein: CASSEIRASQETQYF
clone size: NA; D gene: NA; V gene: TRBV27; CDR3 length: 15; J gene: TRBJ1-6; CDR3 DNA: TGTGCCAGCAGTTGGACTTCCATCTATAATTCACCCCTCCACTTT; CDR3 protein: CASSWTSIYNSPLHF
clone size: NA; D gene: NA; V gene: TRBV6-5; CDR3 length: 16; J gene: TRBJ1-6; CDR3 DNA: TGTGCCAGCAGTTACTCGACAGTACCGGCGAGGGCATCCCTCCACTTT; CDR3 protein: CASSYSTVPARASLHF
clone size: NA; D gene: NA; V gene: TRBV7-2; CDR3 length: 13; J gene: TRBJ2-7; CDR3 DNA: TGTGCCAGCAGCGAATCACAGGGCTACGAGCAGTACTTC; CDR3 protein: CASSESQGYEQYF
clone size: NA; D gene: NA; V gene: TRBV5-6; CDR3 length: 11; J gene: TRBJ1-1; CDR3 DNA: TGTGCCAGCAGCTTGAGCACTGAAGCTTTCTTT; CDR3 protein: CASSLSTEAFF
clone size: NA; D gene: TRBD2; V gene: TRBV7-7; CDR3 length: 14; J gene: TRBJ2-3; CDR3 DNA: TGTGCCAGCAGCTTACGGGGGGGAACAGATACGCAGTATTTT; CDR3 protein: CASSLRGGTDTQYF
clone size: NA; D gene: TRBD2; V gene: TRBV6-5; CDR3 length: 15; J gene: TRBJ2-7; CDR3 DNA: TGTGCCAGCAGTTACAGGTGGCGGGGAGGGTACGAGCAGTACTTC; CDR3 protein: CASSYRWRGGYEQYF
clone size: NA; D gene: TRBD1; V gene: TRBV14; CDR3 length: 15; J gene: TRBJ2-7; CDR3 DNA: TGTGCCAGCAGCCTAGGACAGGGGGCAGGCTACGAGCAGTACTTC; CDR3 protein: CASSLGQGAGYEQYF
clone size: NA; D gene: TRBD1; V gene: TRBV10-3; CDR3 length: 16; J gene: TRBJ1-1; CDR3 DNA: TGTGCCATCAGTGACCCCGGGACAGGGGGTAGCACTGAAGCTTTCTTT; CDR3 protein: CAISDPGTGGSTEAFF
clone size: NA; D gene: NA; V gene: TRBV25-1; CDR3 length: 13; J gene: TRBJ1-2; CDR3 DNA: TGTGCCAGCAGTGGTGACAGCTACTATGGCTACACCTTC; CDR3 protein: CASSGDSYYGYTF
clone size: NA; D gene: NA; V gene: TRBV9; CDR3 length: 17; J gene: TRBJ2-1; CDR3 DNA: TGTGCCAGCAGCGTAACGTCCGGTGGGCTAGGAGTCAATGAGCAGTTCTTC; CDR3 protein: CASSVTSGGLGVNEQFF
clone size: NA; D gene: TRBD1; V gene: TRBV5-1; CDR3 length: 15; J gene: TRBJ1-1; CDR3 DNA: TGCGCCAGCAGCTTGGGGACAGGGCCCCAAACTGAAGCTTTCTTT; CDR3 protein: CASSLGTGPQTEAFF
clone size: many; D gene: TRBD2; V gene: TRBV19; CDR3 length: 14; J gene: TRBJ2-2; CDR3 DNA: TGTGCCAGTACGCCGGGGGGGTACACCGGGGAGCTGTTTTTT; CDR3 protein: CASTPGGYTGELFF
clone size: NA; D gene: NA; V gene: TRBV19; CDR3 length: 12; J gene: TRBJ1-2; CDR3 DNA: TGTGCCAGTAGTATAAAATCGGCCGGCTACACCTTC; CDR3 protein: CASSIKSAGYTF
clone size: NA; D gene: TRBD2; V gene: TRBV10-1; CDR3 length: 16; J gene: TRBJ2-7; CDR3 DNA: TGCGCCAGCAGTGAGGGGGGACTAGCTGCCGGCTACGAGCAGTACTTC; CDR3 protein: CASSEGGLAAGYEQYF